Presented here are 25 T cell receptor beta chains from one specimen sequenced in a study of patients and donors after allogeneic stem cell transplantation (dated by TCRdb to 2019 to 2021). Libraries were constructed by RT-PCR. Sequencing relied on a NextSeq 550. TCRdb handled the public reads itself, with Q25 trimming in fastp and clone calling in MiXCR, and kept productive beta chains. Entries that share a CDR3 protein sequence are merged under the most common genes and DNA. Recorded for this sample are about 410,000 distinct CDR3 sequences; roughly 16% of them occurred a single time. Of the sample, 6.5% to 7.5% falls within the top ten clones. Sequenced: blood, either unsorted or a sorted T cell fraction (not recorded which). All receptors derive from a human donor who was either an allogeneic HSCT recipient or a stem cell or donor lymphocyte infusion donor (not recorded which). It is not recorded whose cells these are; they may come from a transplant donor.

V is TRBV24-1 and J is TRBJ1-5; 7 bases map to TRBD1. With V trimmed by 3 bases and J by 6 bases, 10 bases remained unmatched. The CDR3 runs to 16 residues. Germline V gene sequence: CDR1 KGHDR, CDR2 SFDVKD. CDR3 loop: CATSDPRTGYFQPQHF. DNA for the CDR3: TGTGCCACCAGTGATCCCCGGACAGGATATTTTCAGCCCCAGCATTTT.

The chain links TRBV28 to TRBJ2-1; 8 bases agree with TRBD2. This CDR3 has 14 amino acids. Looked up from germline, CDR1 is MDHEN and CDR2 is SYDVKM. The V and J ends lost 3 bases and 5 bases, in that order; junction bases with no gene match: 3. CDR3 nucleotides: TGTGCCAGCAGTTTTCGGGAGGGCCACAATGAGCAGTTCTTC. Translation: CASSFREGHNEQFF.

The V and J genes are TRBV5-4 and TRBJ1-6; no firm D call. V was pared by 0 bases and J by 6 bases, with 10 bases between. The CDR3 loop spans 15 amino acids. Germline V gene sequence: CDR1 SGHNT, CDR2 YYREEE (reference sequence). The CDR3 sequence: CASSLAAKTNSPLHF. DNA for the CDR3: TGTGCCAGCAGCTTGGCGGCCAAAACTAATTCACCCCTCCACTTT.

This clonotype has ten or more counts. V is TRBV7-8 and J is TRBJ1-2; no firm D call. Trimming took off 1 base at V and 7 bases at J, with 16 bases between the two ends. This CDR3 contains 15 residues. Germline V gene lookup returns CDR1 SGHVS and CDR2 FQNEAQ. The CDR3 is CASSLDGSLPAGYTF. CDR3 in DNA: TGTGCCAGCAGCTTAGACGGTAGTCTTCCAGCTGGCTACACCTTC.

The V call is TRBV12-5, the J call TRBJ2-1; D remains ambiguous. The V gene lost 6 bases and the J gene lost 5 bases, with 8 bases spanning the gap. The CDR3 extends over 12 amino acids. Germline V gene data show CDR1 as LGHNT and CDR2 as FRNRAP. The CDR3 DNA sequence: TGTGCTAGTGGAAAGGCGGACAATGAGCAGTTCTTC. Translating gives CASGKADNEQFF.

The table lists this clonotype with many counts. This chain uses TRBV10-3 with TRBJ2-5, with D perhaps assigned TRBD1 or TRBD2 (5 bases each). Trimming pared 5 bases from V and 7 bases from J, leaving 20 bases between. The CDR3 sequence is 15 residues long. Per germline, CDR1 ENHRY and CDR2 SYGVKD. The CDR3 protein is CAISPGPPREGTQYF. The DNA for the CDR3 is TGTGCCATCAGTCCGGGACCCCCAAGGGAAGGGACCCAGTACTTC.

CDR3 DNA sequence: TGTGCCAGCAGCCCGTGGACAGGGCCTACTGACGAGCAGTACTTC. Protein sequence: CASSPWTGPTDEQYF. V is TRBV9 and J is TRBJ2-7, with 8 bases matching TRBD1. There are 15 residues in the CDR3. Trimming took 4 bases from V and 5 from J; bases not matched to a gene: 11. The V gene's germline CDR1 is SGDLS and CDR2 YYNGEE.

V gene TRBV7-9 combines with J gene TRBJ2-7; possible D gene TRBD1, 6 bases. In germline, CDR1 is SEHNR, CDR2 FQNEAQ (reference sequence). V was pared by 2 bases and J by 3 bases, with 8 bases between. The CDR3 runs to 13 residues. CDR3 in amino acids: CASSLRDNYEQYF. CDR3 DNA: TGTGCCAGCAGCTTACGGGACAACTACGAGCAGTACTTC.

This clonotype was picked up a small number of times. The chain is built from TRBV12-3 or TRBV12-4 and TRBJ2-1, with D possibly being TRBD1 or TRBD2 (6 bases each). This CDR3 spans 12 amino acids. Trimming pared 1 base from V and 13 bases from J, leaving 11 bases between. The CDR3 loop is CASSLGRGTQFF. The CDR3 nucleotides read TGTGCCAGCAGTTTAGGGAGGGGGACCCAGTTCTTC.

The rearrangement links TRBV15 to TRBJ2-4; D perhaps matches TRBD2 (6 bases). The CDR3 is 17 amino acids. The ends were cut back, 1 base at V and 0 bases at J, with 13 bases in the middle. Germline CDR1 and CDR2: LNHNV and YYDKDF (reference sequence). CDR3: CATSRGLGGPAKNIQYF. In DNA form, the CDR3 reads TGTGCCACCAGCAGAGGGTTGGGAGGTCCAGCCAAAAACATTCAGTACTTC.

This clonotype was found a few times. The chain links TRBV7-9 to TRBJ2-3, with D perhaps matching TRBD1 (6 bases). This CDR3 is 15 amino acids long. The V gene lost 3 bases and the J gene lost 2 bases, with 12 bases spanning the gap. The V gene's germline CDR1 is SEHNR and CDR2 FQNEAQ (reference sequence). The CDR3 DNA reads TGTGCCAGCAGCTTGTCCGGGACAAACACAGATACGCAGTATTTT. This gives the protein CASSLSGTNTDTQYF.

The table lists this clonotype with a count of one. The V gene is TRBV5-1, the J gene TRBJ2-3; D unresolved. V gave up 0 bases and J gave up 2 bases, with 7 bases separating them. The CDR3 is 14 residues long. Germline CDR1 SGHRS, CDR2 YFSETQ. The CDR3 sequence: CASSLAGNTDTQYF. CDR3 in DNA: TGCGCCAGCAGCTTGGCTGGCAACACAGATACGCAGTATTTT.

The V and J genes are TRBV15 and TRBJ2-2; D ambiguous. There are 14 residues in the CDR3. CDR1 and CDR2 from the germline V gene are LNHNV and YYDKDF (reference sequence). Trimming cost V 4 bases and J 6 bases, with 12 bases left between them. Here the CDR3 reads CATSKGRFAGELFF. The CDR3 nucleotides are TGTGCCACCAGCAAGGGCAGGTTTGCCGGGGAGCTGTTTTTT.

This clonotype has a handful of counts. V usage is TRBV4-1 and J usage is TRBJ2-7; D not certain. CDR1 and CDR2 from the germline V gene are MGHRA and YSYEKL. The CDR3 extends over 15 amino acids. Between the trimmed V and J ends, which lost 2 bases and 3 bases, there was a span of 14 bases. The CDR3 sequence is CASSQPTGSNYEQYF. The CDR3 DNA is TGCGCCAGCAGCCAACCCACCGGGTCAAACTACGAGCAGTACTTC.

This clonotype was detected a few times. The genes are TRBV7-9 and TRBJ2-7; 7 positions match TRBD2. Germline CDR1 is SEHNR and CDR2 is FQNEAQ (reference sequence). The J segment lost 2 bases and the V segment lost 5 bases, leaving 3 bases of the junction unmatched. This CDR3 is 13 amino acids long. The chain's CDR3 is CASSGRETYEQYF. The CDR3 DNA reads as TGTGCCAGCAGCGGGAGGGAAACCTACGAGCAGTACTTC.

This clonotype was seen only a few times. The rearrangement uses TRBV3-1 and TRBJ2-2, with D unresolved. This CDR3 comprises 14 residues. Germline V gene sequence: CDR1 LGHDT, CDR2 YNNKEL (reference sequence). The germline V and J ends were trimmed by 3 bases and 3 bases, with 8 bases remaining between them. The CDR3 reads CASSQDGYTGELFF. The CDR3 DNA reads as TGTGCCAGCAGCCAGGACGGCTACACCGGGGAGCTGTTTTTT.

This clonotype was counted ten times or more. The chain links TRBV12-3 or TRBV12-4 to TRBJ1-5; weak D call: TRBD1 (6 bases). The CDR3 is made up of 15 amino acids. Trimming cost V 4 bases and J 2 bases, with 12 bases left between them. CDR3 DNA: TGTGCCAGCAGTTCCCGGACAGCTCGCAATCAGCCCCAGCATTTT. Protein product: CASSSRTARNQPQHF.

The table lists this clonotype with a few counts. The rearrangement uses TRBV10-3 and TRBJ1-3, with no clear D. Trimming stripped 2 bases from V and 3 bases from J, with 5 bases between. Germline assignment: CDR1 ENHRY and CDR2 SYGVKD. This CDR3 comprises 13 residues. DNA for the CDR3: TGTGCCATCAGTGAGATGGGTGGAAACACCATATATTTT. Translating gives CAISEMGGNTIYF.

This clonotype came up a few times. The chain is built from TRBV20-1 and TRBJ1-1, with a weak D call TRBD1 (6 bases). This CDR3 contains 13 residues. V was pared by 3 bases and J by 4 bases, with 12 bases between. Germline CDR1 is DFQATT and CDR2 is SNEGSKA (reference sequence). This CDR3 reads CSASRGGITEAFF. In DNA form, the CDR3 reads TGCAGTGCTAGTCGGGGGGGCATCACTGAAGCTTTCTTT.

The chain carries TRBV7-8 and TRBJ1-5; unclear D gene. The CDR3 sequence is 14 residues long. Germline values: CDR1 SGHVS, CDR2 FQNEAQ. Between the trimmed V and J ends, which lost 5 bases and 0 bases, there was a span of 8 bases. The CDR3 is CASSPVYSNQPQHF. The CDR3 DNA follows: TGTGCCAGCAGCCCAGTTTATAGCAATCAGCCCCAGCATTTT.

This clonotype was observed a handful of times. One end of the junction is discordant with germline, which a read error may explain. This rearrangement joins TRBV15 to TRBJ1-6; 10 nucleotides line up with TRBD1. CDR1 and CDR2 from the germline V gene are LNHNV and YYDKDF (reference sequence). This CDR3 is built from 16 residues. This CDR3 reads CATSGERDRGNSPLHF. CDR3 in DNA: TGTGCCACCAGCGGAGAACGGGACAGGGGCAATTCACCCCTCCACTTT.

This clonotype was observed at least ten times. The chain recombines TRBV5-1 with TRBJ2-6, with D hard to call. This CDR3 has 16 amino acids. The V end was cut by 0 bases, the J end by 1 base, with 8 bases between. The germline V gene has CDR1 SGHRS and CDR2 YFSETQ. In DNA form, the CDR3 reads TGCGCCAGCAGCTTGGCTGTGAGTTCTGGGGCCAACGTCCTGACTTTC. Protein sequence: CASSLAVSSGANVLTF.

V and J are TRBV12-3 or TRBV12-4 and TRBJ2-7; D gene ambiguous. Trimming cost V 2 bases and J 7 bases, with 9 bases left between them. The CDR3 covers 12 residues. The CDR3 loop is CASSLKSREQYF. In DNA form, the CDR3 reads TGTGCCAGCAGTTTAAAATCACGGGAGCAGTACTTC.

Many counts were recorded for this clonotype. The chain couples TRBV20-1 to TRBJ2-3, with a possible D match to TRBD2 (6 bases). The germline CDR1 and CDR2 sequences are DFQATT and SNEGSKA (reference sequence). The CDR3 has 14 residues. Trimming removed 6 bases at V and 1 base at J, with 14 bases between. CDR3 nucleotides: TGCAGTGCCGTGGCGGGACTGGGCACAGATACGCAGTATTTT. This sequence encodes CSAVAGLGTDTQYF.

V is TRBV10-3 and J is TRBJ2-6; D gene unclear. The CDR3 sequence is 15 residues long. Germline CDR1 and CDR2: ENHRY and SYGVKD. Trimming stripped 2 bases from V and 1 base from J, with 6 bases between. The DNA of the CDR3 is TGTGCCATCAGTGAGCCCGGGTCTGGGGCCAACGTCCTGACTTTC. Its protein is CAISEPGSGANVLTF.